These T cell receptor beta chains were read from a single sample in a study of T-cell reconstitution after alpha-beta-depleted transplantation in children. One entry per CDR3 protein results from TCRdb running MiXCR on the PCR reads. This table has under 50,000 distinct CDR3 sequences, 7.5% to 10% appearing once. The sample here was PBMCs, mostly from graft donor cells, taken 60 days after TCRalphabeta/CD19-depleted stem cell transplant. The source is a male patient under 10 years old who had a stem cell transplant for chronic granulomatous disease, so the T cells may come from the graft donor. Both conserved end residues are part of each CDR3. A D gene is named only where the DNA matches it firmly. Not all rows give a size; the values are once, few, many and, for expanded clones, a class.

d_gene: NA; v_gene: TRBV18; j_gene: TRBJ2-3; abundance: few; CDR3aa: CASSPDLTQYF; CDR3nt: TGTGCCAGCTCCCCGGACCTGACGCAGTATTTT
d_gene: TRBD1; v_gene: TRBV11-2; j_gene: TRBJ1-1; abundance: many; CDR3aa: CASSPGQVTNTEAFF; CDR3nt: TGTGCCAGCAGCCCCGGACAGGTGACGAACACTGAAGCTTTCTTT
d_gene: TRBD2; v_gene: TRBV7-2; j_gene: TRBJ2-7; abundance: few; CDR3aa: CASSLAAGVVRGGRPYEQYF; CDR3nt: TGTGCCAGCAGCTTAGCCGCCGGAGTGGTCCGCGGCGGGAGGCCTTACGAGCAGTACTTC
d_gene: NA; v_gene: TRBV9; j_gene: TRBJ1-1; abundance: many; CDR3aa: CASSVGGYDEAFF; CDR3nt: TGTGCCAGCAGCGTAGGAGGGTATGATGAAGCTTTCTTT
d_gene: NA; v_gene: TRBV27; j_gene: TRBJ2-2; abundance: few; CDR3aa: CASCRLGGGTGELFF; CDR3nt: TGTGCCAGCTGCCGCCTAGGGGGGGGAACCGGGGAGCTGTTTTTT
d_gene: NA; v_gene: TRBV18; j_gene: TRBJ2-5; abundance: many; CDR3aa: CASSSGRRETQYF; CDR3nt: TGTGCCAGCTCTTCGGGGCGAAGAGAGACCCAGTACTTC
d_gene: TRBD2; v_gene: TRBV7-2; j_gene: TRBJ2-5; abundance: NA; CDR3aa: CASSLALAGVQETQYF; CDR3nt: TGTGCCAGCAGCTTAGCCTTAGCGGGAGTACAAGAGACCCAGTACTTC
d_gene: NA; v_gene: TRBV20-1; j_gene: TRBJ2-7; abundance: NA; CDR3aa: CSARDDSWQYF; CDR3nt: TGCAGTGCTAGAGATGATTCTTGGCAGTACTTC
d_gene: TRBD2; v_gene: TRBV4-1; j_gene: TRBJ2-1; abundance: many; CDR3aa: CASSHETSGGNEQFF; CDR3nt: TGCGCCAGCAGCCATGAAACTAGCGGAGGCAATGAGCAGTTCTTC
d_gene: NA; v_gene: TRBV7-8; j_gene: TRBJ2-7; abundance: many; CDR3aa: CASSLRGGSTYEQYF; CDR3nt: TGTGCCAGCAGTCTAAGGGGGGGCTCAACCTACGAGCAGTACTTC
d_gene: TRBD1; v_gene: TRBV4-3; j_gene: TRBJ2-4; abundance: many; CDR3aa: CASSQAGGKNIQYF; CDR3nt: TGCGCCAGCAGCCAAGCAGGGGGCAAAAACATTCAGTACTTC
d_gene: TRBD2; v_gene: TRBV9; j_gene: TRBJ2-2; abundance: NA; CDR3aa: CASSPRGGDTGELFF; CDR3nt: TGTGCCAGCAGCCCGCGGGGGGGAGACACCGGGGAGCTGTTTTTT
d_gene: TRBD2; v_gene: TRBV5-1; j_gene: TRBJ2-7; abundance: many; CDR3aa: CASSLGASGGSYEQYF; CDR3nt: TGCGCCAGCAGCTTGGGGGCTAGCGGGGGCTCCTACGAGCAGTACTTC
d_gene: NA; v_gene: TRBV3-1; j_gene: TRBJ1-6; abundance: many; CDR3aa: CASSQGGADSPLHF; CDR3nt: TGTGCCAGCAGCCAAGGGGGTGCGGATTCACCCCTCCACTTT
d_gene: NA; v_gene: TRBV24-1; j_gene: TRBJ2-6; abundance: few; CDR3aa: CATSDPSSGANVLTF; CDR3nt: TGTGCCACCAGTGACCCCAGCTCTGGGGCCAACGTCCTGACTTTC
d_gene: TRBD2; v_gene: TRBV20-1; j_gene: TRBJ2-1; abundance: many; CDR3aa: CSARDGQRGADEQFF; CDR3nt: TGCAGTGCTAGAGACGGCCAGCGGGGGGCCGATGAGCAGTTCTTC
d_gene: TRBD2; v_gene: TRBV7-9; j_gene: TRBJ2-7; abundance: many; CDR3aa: CASSHYGLAGASYEQYF; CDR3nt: TGTGCCAGCAGCCACTATGGACTAGCGGGAGCCTCCTACGAGCAGTACTTC
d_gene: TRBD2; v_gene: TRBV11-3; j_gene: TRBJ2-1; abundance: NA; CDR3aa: CASSLDRGLAGNNEQFF; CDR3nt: TGTGCCAGCAGCTTAGATCGGGGGCTAGCGGGGAACAATGAGCAGTTCTTC
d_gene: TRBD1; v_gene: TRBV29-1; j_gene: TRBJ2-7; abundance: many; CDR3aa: CSVHTPGTGGPYEQYF; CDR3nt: TGCAGCGTTCACACCCCCGGGACAGGGGGCCCCTACGAGCAGTACTTC
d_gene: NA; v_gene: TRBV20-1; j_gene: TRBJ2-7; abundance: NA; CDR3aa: CSARLGEGGAYEQYF; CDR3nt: TGCAGTGCTAGATTGGGGGAGGGGGGGGCCTACGAGCAGTACTTC
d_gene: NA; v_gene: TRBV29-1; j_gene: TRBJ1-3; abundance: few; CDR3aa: CSVASSNGNTIYF; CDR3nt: TGCAGCGTTGCCTCCAGTAATGGAAACACCATATATTTT
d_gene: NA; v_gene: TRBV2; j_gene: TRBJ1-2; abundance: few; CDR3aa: CASLGTVYGYTF; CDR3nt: TGTGCCAGCCTGGGAACAGTGTATGGCTACACCTTC
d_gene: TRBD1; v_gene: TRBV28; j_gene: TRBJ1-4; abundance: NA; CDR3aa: CASSRTGLDEKLFF; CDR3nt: TGTGCCAGCAGTCGGACAGGCCTCGATGAAAAACTGTTTTTT
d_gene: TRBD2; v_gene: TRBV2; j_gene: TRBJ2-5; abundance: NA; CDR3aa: CASSELRREILLVETQYF; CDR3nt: TGTGCCAGCAGTGAATTGAGGCGGGAGATTTTATTGGTGGAGACCCAGTACTTC
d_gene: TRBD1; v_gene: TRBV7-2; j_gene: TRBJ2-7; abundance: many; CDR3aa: CASSLGTGFHEQYF; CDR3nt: TGTGCCAGCAGCTTGGGGACAGGGTTCCACGAGCAGTACTTC
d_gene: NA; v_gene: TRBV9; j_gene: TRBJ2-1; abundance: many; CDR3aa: CASSVDLGGRFDNEQFF; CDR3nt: TGTGCCAGCAGCGTAGATTTGGGTGGACGGTTTGACAATGAGCAGTTCTTC
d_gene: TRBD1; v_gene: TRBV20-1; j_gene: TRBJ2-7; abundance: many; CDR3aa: CSARETGRYEQYF; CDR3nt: TGCAGTGCTAGGGAGACAGGGCGTTACGAGCAGTACTTC
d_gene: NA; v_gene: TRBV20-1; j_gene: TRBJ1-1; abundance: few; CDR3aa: CSLGTGAGNTEAFF; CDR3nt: TGCAGTCTGGGAACGGGAGCAGGGAACACTGAAGCTTTCTTT
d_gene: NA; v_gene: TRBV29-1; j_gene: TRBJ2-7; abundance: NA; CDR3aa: CSVGQGSYEQYF; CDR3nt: TGCAGCGTTGGGCAGGGTTCCTACGAGCAGTACTTC
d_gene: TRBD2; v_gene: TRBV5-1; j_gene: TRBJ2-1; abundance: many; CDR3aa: CASSKGTSGRVYNEQFF; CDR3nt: TGCGCCAGCAGCAAAGGGACTAGCGGGAGAGTGTACAATGAGCAGTTCTTC
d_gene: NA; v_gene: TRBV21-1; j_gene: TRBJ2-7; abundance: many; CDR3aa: CASSKAGVLHEQYF; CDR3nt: TGTGCCAGCAGCAAAGCGGGAGTCCTCCACGAGCAGTACTTC
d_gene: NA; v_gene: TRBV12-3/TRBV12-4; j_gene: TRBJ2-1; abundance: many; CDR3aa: CASSPSFGQFF; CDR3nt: TGTGCCAGCAGTCCATCCTTCGGGCAGTTCTTC
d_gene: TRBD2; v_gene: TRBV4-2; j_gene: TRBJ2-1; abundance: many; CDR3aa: CASSRKTSGDYNEQFF; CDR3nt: TGTGCCAGCAGCCGGAAGACTAGCGGGGACTACAATGAGCAGTTCTTC
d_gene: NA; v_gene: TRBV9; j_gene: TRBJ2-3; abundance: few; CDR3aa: CASSVVEGGDTQYF; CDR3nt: TGTGCCAGCAGCGTAGTTGAAGGCGGAGATACGCAGTATTTT
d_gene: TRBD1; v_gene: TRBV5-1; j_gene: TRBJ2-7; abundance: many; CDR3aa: CASSSGQGPYEQYF; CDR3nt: TGCGCCAGCAGTTCAGGACAGGGCCCCTACGAGCAGTACTTC
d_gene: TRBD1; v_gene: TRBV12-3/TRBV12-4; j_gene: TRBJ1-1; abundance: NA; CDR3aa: CARSGQGSNEAFF; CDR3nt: TGTGCCCGGTCGGGACAGGGGTCCAATGAAGCTTTCTTT
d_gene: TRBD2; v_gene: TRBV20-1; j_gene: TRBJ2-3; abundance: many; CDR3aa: CSARPSGLAGGSVGDTQYF; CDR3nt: TGCAGTGCTAGACCCTCGGGACTAGCGGGAGGGAGTGTGGGAGATACGCAGTATTTT
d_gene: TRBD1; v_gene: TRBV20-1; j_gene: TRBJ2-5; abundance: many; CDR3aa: CSARRQGALQETQYF; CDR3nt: TGCAGTGCTAGAAGGCAGGGGGCCCTTCAAGAGACCCAGTACTTC
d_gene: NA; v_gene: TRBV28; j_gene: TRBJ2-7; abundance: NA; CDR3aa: CASSFPGTLGYEQYF; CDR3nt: TGTGCCAGCAGTTTCCCCGGGACTCTGGGGTACGAGCAGTACTTC
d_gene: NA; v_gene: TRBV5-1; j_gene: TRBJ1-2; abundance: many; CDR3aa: CASSLTNNYGYTF; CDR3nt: TGCGCCAGCAGCTTAACAAACAACTATGGCTACACCTTC
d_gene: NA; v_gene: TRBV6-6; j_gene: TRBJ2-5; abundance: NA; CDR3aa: CASSYPRETQYF; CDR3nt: TGTGCCAGCAGTTATCCTCGGGAGACCCAGTACTTC
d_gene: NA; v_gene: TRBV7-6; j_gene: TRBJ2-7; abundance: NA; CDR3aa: CASSHLGGAIYEQYF; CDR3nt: TGTGCCAGCAGCCACCTAGGGGGGGCGATTTACGAGCAGTACTTC
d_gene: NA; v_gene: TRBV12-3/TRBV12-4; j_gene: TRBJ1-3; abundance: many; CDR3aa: CASSAPSRPSSGNTIYF; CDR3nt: TGTGCCAGCAGTGCCCCGAGCAGGCCCTCCTCTGGAAACACCATATATTTT